The sequence of this T cell receptor beta chain was determined in a study of blood T cells in healthy people across ages. Notes on the study in general: Aged donors had fewer naive CD4+ cells and lower diversity than long-lived donors.

A second roughly 7 to 12 cycle PCR used barcoded and J-beta primers. TCRdb redid the calling of the 5' RACE reads with MiXCR, one entry per CDR3 protein. Here the sample spans around 1,100,000 distinct CDR3 sequences, 30% to 40% being singletons. Comments on this clonotype: What it binds is not known.

At least 5.5 micrograms of total RNA were extracted per sample. The CDR3 is made up of 14 amino acids. The V and J ends lost 3 bases and 7 bases respectively, with 15 bases between them. Germline CDR1 is MDHEN and CDR2 is SYDVKM. The chain couples TRBV28 to TRBJ2-5; D might be TRBD2 (6 bases). The sample was blood. This receptor was identified in a man younger than 35 in good health. The CDR3 loop is CASSLRGSVGTQYF. The CDR3 bases are TGTGCCAGCAGTTTGCGGGGTTCAGTAGGGACCCAGTACTTC.